This T cell receptor beta chain was found in a study of shared clonotypes between healthy human individuals. Note on this clone: What it binds is unknown.

CD45RO+ cells were combined with CCR7-negative CD45RA+ TemRA cells to form CD8 memory. In the original analysis: Because ImmunoSEQ provided only junction sequences with no quality scores, the filtering differed. Some clones are missing from TCRdb's copy, which holds only in-frame ones; the method was immunoSEQ multiplex PCR. Clone size and the V and J calls come from that table; the DNA yielded D and trimming. The sample includes approximately 710,000 clones, roughly 91% of them seen just once. Study outcomes and limitations: As a rule, naive subsets had a larger estimated richness than memory subsets. Blood was the sole source, and tissue repertoires probably differ.

Sequencing was performed on memory CD8+ T cells from PBMCs. Subset here: CD45RO+ cells pooled with CCR7-negative TemRA cells. The TCR was taken from a man between 18 and 35 years old in good health. Some clones in this sample may be carry-over from other donors' samples.

The CDR3 DNA follows: TGTGCCAGCAGTCGTAGGGTGTCCACCCCGAACACCGGGGAGCTGTTTTTT. It encodes CASSRRVSTPNTGELFF. This chain joins TRBV9 and TRBJ2-2; no clear D. The V gene's germline CDR1 is SGDLS and CDR2 YYNGEE. The CDR3 is 17 residues long. V was trimmed by 5 bases and J by 0 bases, leaving 17 bases between them.